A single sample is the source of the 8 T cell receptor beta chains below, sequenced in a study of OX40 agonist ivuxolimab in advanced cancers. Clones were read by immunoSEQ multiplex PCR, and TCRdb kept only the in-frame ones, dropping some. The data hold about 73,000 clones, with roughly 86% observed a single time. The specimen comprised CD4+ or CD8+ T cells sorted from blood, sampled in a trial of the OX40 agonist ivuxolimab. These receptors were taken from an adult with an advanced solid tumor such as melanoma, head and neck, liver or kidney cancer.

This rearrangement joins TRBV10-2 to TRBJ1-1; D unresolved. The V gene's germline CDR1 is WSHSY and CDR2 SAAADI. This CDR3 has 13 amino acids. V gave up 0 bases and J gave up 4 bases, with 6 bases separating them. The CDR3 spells CASSESERTEAFF. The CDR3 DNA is TGCGCCAGCAGTGAGTCTGAGCGCACTGAAGCTTTCTTT.

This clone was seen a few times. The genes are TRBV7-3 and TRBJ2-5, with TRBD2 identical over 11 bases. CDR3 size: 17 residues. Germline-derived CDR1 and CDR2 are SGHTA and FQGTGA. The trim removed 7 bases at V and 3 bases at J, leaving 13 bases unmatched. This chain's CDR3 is CASNEGLADLVEETQYF. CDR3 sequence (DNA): TGTGCCAGCAACGAGGGACTAGCGGACCTTGTCGAAGAGACCCAGTACTTC.

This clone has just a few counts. The CDR3 here is CASWAGLRNQPQHF. CDR3 bases: TGTGCCAGCTGGGCAGGTTTAAGAAATCAGCCCCAGCATTTT. This sequence joins TRBV2 and TRBJ1-5, with unresolved D. CDR1 and CDR2 from the germline V gene are SNHLY and FYNNEI. Trimming pared 8 bases from V and 4 bases from J, leaving 15 bases between. The CDR3 is 14 residues long.

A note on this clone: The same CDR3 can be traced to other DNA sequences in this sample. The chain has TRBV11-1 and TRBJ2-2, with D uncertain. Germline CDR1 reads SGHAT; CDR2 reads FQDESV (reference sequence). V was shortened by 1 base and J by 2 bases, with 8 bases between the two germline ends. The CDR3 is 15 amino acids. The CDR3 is CASSLVQTNTGELFF. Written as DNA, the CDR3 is TGTGCCAGCAGCTTAGTGCAAACAAACACCGGGGAGCTGTTTTTT. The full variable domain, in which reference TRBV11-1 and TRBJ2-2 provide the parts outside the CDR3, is EAEVAQSPRYKITEKSQAVAFWCDPISGHATLYWYRQILGQGPELLVQFQDESVVDDSQLPKDRFSAERLKGVDSTLKIQPAELGDSAMYLCASSLVQTNTGELFFGEGSRLTVL.

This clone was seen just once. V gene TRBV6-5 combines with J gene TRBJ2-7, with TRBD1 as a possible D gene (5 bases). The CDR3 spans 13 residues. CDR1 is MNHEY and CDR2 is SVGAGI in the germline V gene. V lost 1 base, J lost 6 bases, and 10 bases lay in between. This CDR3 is CASSYLGESEQYF. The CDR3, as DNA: TGTGCCAGCAGTTACTTAGGGGAATCCGAGCAGTACTTC.

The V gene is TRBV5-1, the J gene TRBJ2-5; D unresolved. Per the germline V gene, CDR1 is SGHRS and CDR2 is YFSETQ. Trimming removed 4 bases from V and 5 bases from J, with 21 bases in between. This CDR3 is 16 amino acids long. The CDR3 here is CASSLLRTQAEETQYF. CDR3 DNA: TGCGCCAGCAGCCTTCTGAGGACGCAGGCAGAGGAGACCCAGTACTTC.

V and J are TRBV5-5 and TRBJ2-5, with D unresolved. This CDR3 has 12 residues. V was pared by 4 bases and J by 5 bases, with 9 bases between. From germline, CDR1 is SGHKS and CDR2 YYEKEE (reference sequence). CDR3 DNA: TGTGCCAGCAGCCCCTCAAGTGAGACCCAGTACTTC. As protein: CASSPSSETQYF.

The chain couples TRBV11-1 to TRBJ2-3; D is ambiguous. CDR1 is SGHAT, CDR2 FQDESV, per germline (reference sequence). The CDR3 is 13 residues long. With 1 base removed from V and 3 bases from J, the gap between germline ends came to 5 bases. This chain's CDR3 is CASSLGRTDTQYF. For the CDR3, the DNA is TGTGCCAGCAGCTTAGGTCGGACAGATACGCAGTATTTT. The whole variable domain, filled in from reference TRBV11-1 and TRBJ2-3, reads EAEVAQSPRYKITEKSQAVAFWCDPISGHATLYWYRQILGQGPELLVQFQDESVVDDSQLPKDRFSAERLKGVDSTLKIQPAELGDSAMYLCASSLGRTDTQYFGPGTRLTVL.